This is a list of T cell receptor beta chains from one sample in a study of shared clonotypes between healthy human individuals. Only in-frame clones appear in the TCRdb table, and some are missing; sequencing was by immunoSEQ multiplex PCR. The sample has approximately 2,300,000 clones, 85% to 95% seen once. The sequenced sample was naive CD4+ T cells from PBMCs. These receptor sequences come from a man between 18 and 35 years old in good health. Some clones in this sample may be carry-over from other donors' samples. Each CDR3 is given with its conserved first and last residue. The D gene is left open where the match is weak. Size is stated for part of the rows, as once, few or many counts, or as a class when the clone is expanded.

j_call d_call v_call clone_size cdr3_aa cdr3_nt
TRBJ2-3 - TRBV5-4 - CARGTDTQYF TGTGCCAGGGGCACAGATACGCAGTATTTT
TRBJ1-4 - TRBV7-2 - CASSLAFWLAGEEKLFF TGTGCCAGCAGCTTAGCGTTTTGGCTGGCAGGGGAAGAAAAACTGTTTTTT
TRBJ2-5 TRBD1 TRBV4-3 - CASSQDLAGGRKTQYF TGCGCCAGCAGCCAAGACTTGGCAGGGGGCCGAAAGACCCAGTACTTC
TRBJ1-3 TRBD1 TRBV28 - CASSFRRTGRAGGNTIYF TGTGCCAGCAGTTTTCGTCGGACAGGGAGAGCCGGTGGAAACACCATATATTTT
TRBJ1-1 TRBD1 TRBV5-1 - CASSAGQSNTEAFF TGCGCCAGCAGCGCGGGACAGTCGAACACTGAAGCTTTCTTT
TRBJ1-4 - TRBV28 once CASSFGGTNEKLFF TGTGCCAGCAGTTTCGGGGGAACTAATGAAAAACTGTTTTTT
TRBJ1-1 TRBD1 TRBV28 - CASSLSTGGVTEAFF TGTGCCAGCAGTTTAAGTACAGGGGGGGTCACTGAAGCTTTCTTT
TRBJ2-7 - TRBV2 - CASTEGLTLYEQYF TGTGCCAGCACTGAGGGACTCACCCTCTACGAGCAGTACTTC
TRBJ2-1 - TRBV5-6 - CASSLGLRSAYNEQFF TGTGCCAGCAGCTTGGGACTCCGAAGCGCCTACAATGAGCAGTTCTTC
TRBJ2-7 - TRBV5-1 - CASSLAAVEQGGEQYF TGCGCCAGCAGCTTGGCCGCCGTGGAACAGGGCGGCGAGCAGTACTTC
TRBJ1-5 - TRBV27 - CASSFRPSNQPQHF TGTGCCAGCAGTTTTCGTCCGAGCAATCAGCCCCAGCATTTT
TRBJ1-2 TRBD1 TRBV7-8 once CASSRGQKYGYTF TGTGCCAGCAGCCGGGGACAGAAGTATGGCTACACCTTC
TRBJ1-3 - TRBV18 - CASSPRVRGGNTIYF TGTGCCAGCTCACCGCGCGTGCGGGGCGGAAACACCATATATTTT
TRBJ1-1 - TRBV6-1 few CASSIQTGVQAEAFF TGTGCCAGCAGTATCCAGACGGGGGTTCAGGCTGAAGCTTTCTTT
TRBJ1-2 - TRBV5-1 - CASSLGQKSYGYTF TGCGCCAGCAGCTTGGGACAGAAGAGTTATGGCTACACCTTC
TRBJ2-1 - TRBV20-1 - CSAREIQGLFF TGCAGTGCTAGAGAGATACAGGGACTGTTCTTC
TRBJ2-1 TRBD2 TRBV27 - CASSHGTSGRDGASYNEQFF TGTGCCAGCAGCCATGGGACTAGCGGGAGAGATGGGGCTTCCTACAATGAGCAGTTCTTC
TRBJ1-1 - TRBV9 - CASSVHDSTEAFF TGTGCCAGCAGCGTACATGACAGTACTGAAGCTTTCTTT
TRBJ1-2 - TRBV15 - CATSRATVGGYTF TGTGCCACCAGCAGAGCGACGGTTGGTGGCTACACCTTC
TRBJ2-2 - TRBV5-1 - CASSPSGGVTGELFF TGCGCCAGCAGCCCCTCTGGCGGGGTCACCGGGGAGCTGTTTTTT
TRBJ2-6 - TRBV18 once CASTPTRTGANVLTF TGTGCCAGTACTCCCACACGGACTGGGGCCAACGTCCTGACTTTC
TRBJ2-7 - TRBV29-1 - CSVVEEAQTGTYEQYF TGCAGCGTTGTTGAGGAGGCCCAGACGGGGACCTACGAGCAGTACTTC
TRBJ1-1 - TRBV18 few CASSPTLNTEAFF TGTGCCAGCTCGCCGACACTTAACACTGAAGCTTTCTTT
TRBJ1-2 - TRBV9 - CASSPPADHYGYTF TGTGCCAGCAGCCCACCCGCAGACCACTATGGCTACACCTTC
TRBJ2-2 - TRBV4-1 - CASSPTVGGELFF TGCGCCAGCAGTCCAACGGTCGGCGGGGAGCTGTTTTTT
TRBJ2-7 - TRBV4-3 - CASSQTGTTYEQYF TGCGCCAGCAGCCAAACCGGGACGACCTACGAGCAGTACTTC
TRBJ2-5 TRBD2 TRBV25-1 - CASSPAGGPETQYF TGTGCCAGCTCCCCGGCGGGAGGGCCGGAGACCCAGTACTTC
TRBJ2-2 - TRBV19 - CASSGAGNTGELFF TGTGCCAGTAGCGGGGCAGGGAACACCGGGGAGCTGTTTTTT
TRBJ1-5 - TRBV4-3 - CASSQREDSNQPQHF TGCGCCAGCAGCCAAAGGGAGGATAGCAATCAGCCCCAGCATTTT
TRBJ2-3 TRBD2 TRBV7-2 - CASSGRGADTQYF TGTGCCAGCAGCGGGCGGGGGGCAGATACGCAGTATTTT
TRBJ1-1 - TRBV5-4 - CASSFPGRVNTEAFF TGTGCCAGCAGCTTCCCTGGGAGGGTCAACACTGAAGCTTTCTTT
TRBJ1-2 - TRBV28 few CASSLTAYGYTF TGTGCCAGCAGCTTGACGGCCTATGGCTACACCTTC
TRBJ2-3 - TRBV5-6 - CASSWTRQPSTDTQYF TGTGCCAGCAGCTGGACCCGACAGCCAAGCACAGATACGCAGTATTTT
TRBJ2-1 - TRBV27 - CARGGVGPGPNEQFF TGTGCCAGAGGAGGAGTGGGTCCGGGCCCTAATGAGCAGTTCTTC
TRBJ2-2 - TRBV7-2 - CASSLQAGPNTGELFF TGTGCCAGCAGCTTACAGGCAGGCCCGAACACCGGGGAGCTGTTTTTT
TRBJ2-5 - TRBV5-1 - CASSPGVQETQYF TGCGCCAGCAGCCCGGGAGTTCAAGAGACCCAGTACTTC
TRBJ2-1 - TRBV9 - CASSARTEGGHNEQFF TGTGCCAGCAGCGCCCGGACGGAGGGTGGCCACAATGAGCAGTTCTTC
TRBJ1-4 - TRBV5-1 - CASSSQGSNEKLFF TGCGCCAGCAGTTCGCAGGGGTCTAATGAAAAACTGTTTTTT
TRBJ2-5 TRBD1 TRBV9 - CASSAGQTTETQYF TGTGCCAGCAGCGCGGGACAGACGACAGAGACCCAGTACTTC
TRBJ2-5 TRBD2 TRBV5-1 - CASSEGLADRTYF TGCGCCAGCAGCGAGGGACTAGCGGACCGGACGTACTTC
TRBJ2-3 - TRBV28 - CASSSPDGSTDTQYF TGTGCCAGCAGCTCCCCGGACGGAAGCACAGATACGCAGTATTTT
TRBJ1-1 - TRBV7-3 - CASSLVPTTEAFF TGTGCCAGCAGCTTAGTCCCCACCACTGAAGCTTTCTTT
TRBJ2-7 - TRBV7-2 once CASSLRYSEQYF TGTGCCAGCAGCTTAAGGTATTCCGAGCAGTACTTC
TRBJ2-3 - TRBV28 - CASRQGGSTDTQYF TGTGCCAGCAGACAAGGGGGGAGCACAGATACGCAGTATTTT
TRBJ2-1 - TRBV25-1 - CASLGTQYDNEQFF TGTGCCAGCCTCGGGACACAGTACGACAATGAGCAGTTCTTC
TRBJ1-2 - TRBV28 - CASRRGTVNYGYTF TGTGCCAGCAGACGAGGGACGGTTAACTATGGCTACACCTTC
TRBJ2-1 - TRBV25-1 - CASSEPLHPQFF TGTGCCAGCAGTGAACCCCTCCACCCACAGTTCTTC
TRBJ1-2 - TRBV9 - CASSPQGFPYYGYTF TGTGCCAGCAGTCCACAGGGTTTCCCCTACTATGGCTACACCTTC
TRBJ1-1 - TRBV19 - CASTTHAEAEAFF TGTGCCAGTACCACCCACGCGGAAGCTGAAGCTTTCTTT
TRBJ2-3 - TRBV4-2 - CASSQVAFSTDTQYF TGTGCCAGCAGCCAAGTAGCCTTTAGCACAGATACGCAGTATTTT
TRBJ2-2 - TRBV18 - CASSPTTSTGELFF TGTGCCAGCTCACCAACCACATCGACCGGGGAGCTGTTTTTT